Here is one T cell receptor (beta chain) with its context. Its target is not known. This sample is drawn from a study of vaccination and CD4 T cells after COVID-19. At the level of the study: Treatment of control cultures consisted of a CEFX pool, an HIV-1 Nef pool, or no peptide.

Scientists ran DNA taken from cultured CD4+ T cells through the Oncomine TCR Beta short-read assay for sequencing. Each CDR3 protein gets one entry after TCRdb re-called the PCR reads with MiXCR. The sample holds about 26,000 distinct CDR3 sequences; around two fifths are singletons and the top ten take roughly 5%. Specified time point: late sampling 161 to 241 days after vaccination in three convalescent patients. Treatment meaning: roughly 10-day PBMC culture with coronavirus spike peptide pools or control peptides (ViraFEST assay). The germline gives CDR1 SGHTA, CDR2 FQGNSA. Trimming took 5 bases from V and 9 from J; bases not matched to a gene: 8. The CDR3 sequence is 14 residues long.

The V gene is TRBV7-2, the J gene TRBJ2-1, with TRBD2 identical over 9 bases. The receptor's source is a human donor who had recovered from COVID-19. The sample was CD4+ T cells from blood, cultured in vitro, taken about 7 months after SARS-CoV-2 vaccination. The CDR3 here is CASSIGTSSREQFF. The CDR3 DNA is TGTGCCAGCAGCATCGGGACTAGCTCCCGTGAGCAGTTCTTC.